A single sample is the source of the 19 T cell receptor beta chains below, sequenced in a study of identical twins. From the 5' RACE reads, TCRdb called clonotypes with MiXCR, one entry per CDR3 protein. The table records about 530,000 distinct CDR3 sequences, about 20% of them present only once. This sample was shared with a second study, whose subject was yellow fever vaccine responses in identical twins.

Sequenced input: CD4+ T cells sorted from blood. The origin of the receptors is a woman between 18 and 30 years old in good health.

This clonotype was counted between two and nine times. The rearrangement joins TRBV6-1 to TRBJ2-3; D is tentatively TRBD1 or TRBD2 (5 bases each). Germline V gene sequence: CDR1 MNHNS, CDR2 SASEGT. The CDR3 is 17 residues long. Trimming cost V 1 base and J 1 base, with 15 bases left between them. The CDR3 nucleotides read TGTGCCAGCAGTGAAGAGGGGCGGGTCTCGGGCACAGATACGCAGTATTTT. Residues: CASSEEGRVSGTDTQYF.

The chain carries TRBV20-1 and TRBJ1-1, with 7 bases lining up with TRBD1. The CDR3 has 15 amino acids. With 2 bases clipped from V and 3 bases from J, the junction kept 9 bases outside the gene matches. The V gene's germline CDR1 is DFQATT and CDR2 SNEGSKA (reference sequence). CDR3 DNA sequence: TGCAGTGCTAGAAGAACAGGGGCGGGGTACACTGAAGCTTTCTTT. This codes for CSARRTGAGYTEAFF.

The chain has TRBV2 and TRBJ1-2; D is ambiguous. The CDR3 runs 12 residues. The V end was cut by 7 bases, the J end by 7 bases, with 13 bases between. The germline V gene encodes CDR1 SNHLY and CDR2 FYNNEI. The CDR3 loop reads CASIGVVFGYTF. In nucleotides, the CDR3 is TGTGCCAGCATTGGGGTAGTATTTGGCTACACCTTC.

The rearrangement links TRBV28 to TRBJ2-3, with 11 bases lining up with TRBD2. The CDR3 runs to 15 residues. CDR1 and CDR2 (germline): MDHEN, SYDVKM. With V trimmed by 5 bases and J by 4 bases, 5 bases remained unmatched. Here the CDR3 DNA reads TGTGCCAGCAGTCCGCTAGCGGGAGGTTCAGATACGCAGTATTTT. The encoded protein is CASSPLAGGSDTQYF. The whole variable domain, filled in from reference TRBV28 and TRBJ2-3, reads DVKVTQSSRYLVKRTGEKVFLECVQDMDHENMFWYRQDPGLGLRLIYFSYDVKMKEKGDIPEGYSVSREKKERFSLILESASTNQTSMYLCASSPLAGGSDTQYFGPGTRLTVL.

Only a few counts were recorded for this clonotype. The chain couples TRBV29-1 to TRBJ1-2; D is undetermined. The ends were cut back, 3 bases at V and 13 bases at J, with 15 bases in the middle. The CDR3 consists of 11 residues. Germline V gene lookup returns CDR1 SQVTM and CDR2 ANQGSEA. CDR3 sequence (DNA): TGCAGCGTTGACACGGACTGGAACCTCACCTTC. Translation gives CSVDTDWNLTF.

V and J are TRBV14 and TRBJ2-1; D is undetermined. This CDR3 contains 13 residues. Trimming removed 4 bases at V and 9 bases at J, with 13 bases between. Germline lookup yields CDR1 SGHDN and CDR2 FVKESK. DNA for the CDR3: TGTGCCAGCAGCCCCAACAGACGAGCTGAGCAGTTCTTC. It specifies CASSPNRRAEQFF.

This clonotype was detected ten times or more. The gene calls are TRBV12-3 or TRBV12-4 and TRBJ2-2; the D gene is possibly TRBD1 (5 bases). The length of the CDR3 is 13 residues. Deletions cut 3 bases from V and 5 bases from J, with 7 bases between. CDR3 sequence (DNA): TGTGCCAGCAGTTTGGGGCGAACCGGGGAGCTGTTTTTT. Translating gives CASSLGRTGELFF.

This clonotype appeared a few times. The chain recombines TRBV12-3 or TRBV12-4 with TRBJ2-1, with TRBD1 identical over 11 bases. This CDR3 has 16 amino acids. Germline trimming cut 6 bases from V and 4 bases from J; bases unmatched to any gene: 8. The CDR3 bases are TGTGCCAGCAGCTACCGAGGGACAGGGGGTTACAATGAGCAGTTCTTC. This gives the protein CASSYRGTGGYNEQFF.

This clonotype was detected only a few times. This chain uses TRBV20-1 with TRBJ2-3, with 12 bases that match TRBD2. Looked up from germline, CDR1 is DFQATT and CDR2 is SNEGSKA (reference sequence). Trimming at V came to 4 bases and at J to 4 bases, leaving 9 bases not matched to a gene. The CDR3 runs to 16 residues. The CDR3 protein is CSATRPSGGASDTQYF. In nucleotides, the CDR3 is TGCAGTGCTACAAGACCTAGCGGGGGGGCTTCAGATACGCAGTATTTT.

The chain recombines TRBV19 with TRBJ1-1; no reliable D call. The CDR3 runs 14 residues. Trimming stripped 1 base from V and 1 base from J, with 7 bases between. The germline gives CDR1 LNHDA, CDR2 SQIVND (reference sequence). The CDR3 DNA reads as TGTGCCAGTAGTATAGGTTTCGGGAACACTGAAGCTTTCTTT. Protein: CASSIGFGNTEAFF.

V and J are TRBV7-9 and TRBJ2-1; D possibly corresponds to TRBD2 (6 bases). V lost 7 bases to trimming and J lost 6 bases, with 16 bases between them. Per germline, CDR1 SEHNR and CDR2 FQNEAQ (reference sequence). This CDR3 has 14 amino acids. DNA of the CDR3: TGTGCCAGCACCCACGGGGTAGCGGTCAATGAGCAGTTCTTC. Its translation: CASTHGVAVNEQFF.

This clonotype was counted many times. The chain combines TRBV27 with TRBJ1-2; 8 bases are shared with TRBD1. Unmatched junction bases numbered 1, after V lost 6 bases and J lost 4 bases. This CDR3 comprises 12 residues. The V gene's germline CDR1 is MNHEY and CDR2 SMNVEV (reference sequence). The CDR3 DNA follows: TGTGCCAGCAGCGACAGGGGCTATGGCTACACCTTC. Amino acids: CASSDRGYGYTF.

This clonotype occurred many times. V gene TRBV11-2 combines with J gene TRBJ2-2; no clear D. The CDR3 contains 13 residues. Per the germline V gene, CDR1 is SGHAT and CDR2 is FQNNGV. The ends were cut back, 8 bases at V and 0 bases at J, with 7 bases in the middle. As DNA, the CDR3 is TGTGCCAGCGGGGTGTCGAACACCGGGGAGCTGTTTTTT. This gives the protein CASGVSNTGELFF.

The chain combines TRBV28 with TRBJ2-5; 7 nucleotides match TRBD2. CDR3 length: 14 residues. Germline values: CDR1 MDHEN, CDR2 SYDVKM. Unmatched junction bases numbered 3, after V lost 3 bases and J lost 2 bases. CDR3 protein: CASSFPGGQETQYF. Written as DNA, the CDR3 is TGTGCCAGCAGTTTCCCGGGGGGACAAGAGACCCAGTACTTC.

This clonotype was picked up a small number of times. The gene calls are TRBV5-1 and TRBJ2-5; TRBD2 agrees at 8 bases. This CDR3 spans 15 amino acids. Germline V lookup: CDR1 SGHRS, CDR2 YFSETQ. The J segment lost 3 bases and the V segment lost 2 bases, leaving 6 bases of the junction unmatched. CDR3 DNA: TGCGCCAGCAGCTTCGGGAGGGGATCAGAAGAGACCCAGTACTTC. It specifies CASSFGRGSEETQYF.

The gene calls are TRBV9 and TRBJ2-3, with 8 bases that match TRBD1. The CDR3 is made up of 17 amino acids. Germline assignment: CDR1 SGDLS and CDR2 YYNGEE. V was pared by 0 bases and J by 4 bases, with 10 bases of the junction left unmatched. In DNA, the CDR3 is TGTGCCAGCAGCGTAGGCCCCAGGGGGCTTAGTTCAGATACGCAGTATTTT. Translating gives CASSVGPRGLSSDTQYF.

The chain recombines TRBV9 with TRBJ2-1; weak D call: TRBD2 (6 bases). The CDR3 loop spans 17 amino acids. V lost 2 bases and J lost 8, with 23 bases in between. Germline V gives CDR1 SGDLS, CDR2 YYNGEE. CDR3 nucleotide sequence: TGTGCCAGCAGCGTTCCGAGAGGTCAGGCGGGGTATGATGAGCAGTTCTTC. It translates to CASSVPRGQAGYDEQFF.

This clonotype has a handful of counts. The V gene is TRBV6-1, the J gene TRBJ1-2, with 10 bases matching TRBD1. With 2 bases clipped from V and 10 bases from J, the junction kept 7 bases outside the gene matches. The CDR3 length is 14 residues. Germline V CDR1 and CDR2: MNHNS, SASEGT. CDR3 nucleotide sequence: TGTGCCAGCAGTGAACTTAGAGGACAGGGGGACTACACCTTC. It yields the protein CASSELRGQGDYTF.

This chain connects TRBV11-1 to TRBJ1-5, with a possible D match to TRBD1 (6 bases). Germline-derived CDR1 and CDR2 are SGHAT and FQDESV (reference sequence). The CDR3 is 19 residues long. V lost 5 bases, J lost 2 bases, and 25 bases lay in between. The CDR3 here is CASSLIKPGGHRGNQPQHF. The CDR3 DNA sequence: TGTGCCAGCAGCCTCATCAAACCTGGGGGGCATAGGGGCAATCAGCCCCAGCATTTT. Full variable domain (missing parts from reference TRBV11-1 and TRBJ1-5): EAEVAQSPRYKITEKSQAVAFWCDPISGHATLYWYRQILGQGPELLVQFQDESVVDDSQLPKDRFSAERLKGVDSTLKIQPAELGDSAMYLCASSLIKPGGHRGNQPQHFGDGTRLSIL.